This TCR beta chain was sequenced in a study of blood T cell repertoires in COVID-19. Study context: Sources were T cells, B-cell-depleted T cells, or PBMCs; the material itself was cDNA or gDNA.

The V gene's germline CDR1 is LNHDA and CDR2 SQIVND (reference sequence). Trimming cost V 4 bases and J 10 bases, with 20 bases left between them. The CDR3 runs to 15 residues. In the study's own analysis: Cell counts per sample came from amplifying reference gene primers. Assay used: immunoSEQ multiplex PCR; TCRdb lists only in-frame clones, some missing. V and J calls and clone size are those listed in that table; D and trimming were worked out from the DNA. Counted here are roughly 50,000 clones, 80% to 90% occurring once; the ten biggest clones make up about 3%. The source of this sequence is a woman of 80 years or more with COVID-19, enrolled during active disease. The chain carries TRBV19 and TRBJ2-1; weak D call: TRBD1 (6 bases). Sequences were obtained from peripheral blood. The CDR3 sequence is CASSTGVGGLQEQFF. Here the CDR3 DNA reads TGTGCCAGTAGTACAGGGGTTGGAGGCCTCCAAGAGCAGTTCTTC.